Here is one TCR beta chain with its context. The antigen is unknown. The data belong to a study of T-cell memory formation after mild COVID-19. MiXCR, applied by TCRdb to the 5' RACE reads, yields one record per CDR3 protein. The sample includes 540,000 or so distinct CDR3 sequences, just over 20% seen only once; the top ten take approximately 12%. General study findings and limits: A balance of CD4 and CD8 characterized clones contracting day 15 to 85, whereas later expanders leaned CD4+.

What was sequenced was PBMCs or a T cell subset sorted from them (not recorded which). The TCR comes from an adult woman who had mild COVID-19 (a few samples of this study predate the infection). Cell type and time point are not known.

CDR3 DNA sequence: TGTGCCAGCAGCCCTTGGACAGGCACTAATGAAAAACTGTTTTTT. It encodes CASSPWTGTNEKLFF. V usage is TRBV7-2 and J usage is TRBJ1-4, with TRBD1 matching 7 bases. CDR1 and CDR2 (germline): SGHTA, FQGNSA. The CDR3 is made up of 15 amino acids. V gave up 5 bases and J gave up 2 bases; unmatched junction bases: 5.